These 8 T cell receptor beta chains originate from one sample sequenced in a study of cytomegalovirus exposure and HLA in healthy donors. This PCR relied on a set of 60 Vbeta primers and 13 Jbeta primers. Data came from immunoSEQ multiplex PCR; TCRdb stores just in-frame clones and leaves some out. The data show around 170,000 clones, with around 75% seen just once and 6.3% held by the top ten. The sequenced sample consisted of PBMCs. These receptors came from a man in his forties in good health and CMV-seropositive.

CDR3 in DNA: TGTGCCAGCAGCGAACAGTATAATTCACCCCTCCACTTT. It codes for CASSEQYNSPLHF. The chain links TRBV28 to TRBJ1-6; D remains ambiguous. Germline loops: CDR1 MDHEN, CDR2 SYDVKM. The V end was cut by 6 bases, the J end by 4 bases, with 7 bases between. This CDR3 has 13 residues. The whole variable domain, filled in from reference TRBV28 and TRBJ1-6, reads DVKVTQSSRYLVKRTGEKVFLECVQDMDHENMFWYRQDPGLGLRLIYFSYDVKMKEKGDIPEGYSVSREKKERFSLILESASTNQTSMYLCASSEQYNSPLHFGNGTRLTVT.

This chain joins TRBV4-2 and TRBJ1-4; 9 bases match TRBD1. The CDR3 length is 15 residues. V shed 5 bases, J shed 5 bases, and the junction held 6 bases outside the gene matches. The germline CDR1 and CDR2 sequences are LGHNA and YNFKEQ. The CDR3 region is CASSDRDRENEKLFF. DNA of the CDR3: TGTGCCAGCAGCGACCGGGACAGGGAGAATGAAAAACTGTTTTTT.

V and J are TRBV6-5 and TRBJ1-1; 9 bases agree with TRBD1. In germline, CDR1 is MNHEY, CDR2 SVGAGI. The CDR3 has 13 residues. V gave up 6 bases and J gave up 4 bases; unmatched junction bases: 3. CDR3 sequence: CASSLGQGTEAFF. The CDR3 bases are TGTGCCAGCAGCCTGGGACAGGGCACTGAAGCTTTCTTT.

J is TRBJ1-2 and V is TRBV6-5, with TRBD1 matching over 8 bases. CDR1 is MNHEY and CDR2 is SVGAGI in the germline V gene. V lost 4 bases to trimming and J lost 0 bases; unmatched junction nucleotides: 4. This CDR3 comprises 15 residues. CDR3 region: CASSLQQGANYGYTF. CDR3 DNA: TGTGCCAGCAGTTTGCAACAGGGGGCTAACTATGGCTACACCTTC.

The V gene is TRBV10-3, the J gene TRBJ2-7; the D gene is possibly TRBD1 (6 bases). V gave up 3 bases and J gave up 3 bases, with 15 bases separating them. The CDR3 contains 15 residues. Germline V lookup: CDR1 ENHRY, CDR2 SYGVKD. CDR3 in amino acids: CAISDPGHGDYEQYF. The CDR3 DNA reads TGTGCCATCAGTGACCCGGGACACGGTGACTACGAGCAGTACTTC.

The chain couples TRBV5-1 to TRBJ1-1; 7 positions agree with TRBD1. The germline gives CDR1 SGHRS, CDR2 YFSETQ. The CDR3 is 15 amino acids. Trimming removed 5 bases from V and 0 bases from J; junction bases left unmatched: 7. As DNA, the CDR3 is TGCGCCAGCAGAAACGGACAGGCGATGAACACTGAAGCTTTCTTT. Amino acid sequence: CASRNGQAMNTEAFF.

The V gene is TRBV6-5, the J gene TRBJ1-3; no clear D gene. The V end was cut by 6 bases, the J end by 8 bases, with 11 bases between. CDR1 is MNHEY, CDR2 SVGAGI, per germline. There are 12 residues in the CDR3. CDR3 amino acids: CASSSALDTIYF. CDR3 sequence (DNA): TGTGCCAGCAGCTCTGCCCTAGACACCATATATTTT.

The CDR3 DNA is TGTGCCAGCAGCTTTAGCGGGGGTTCTACAGATACGCAGTATTTT. Translation: CASSFSGGSTDTQYF. The chain couples TRBV7-2 to TRBJ2-3; the match to TRBD2 covers 9 bases. This CDR3 has 15 residues. Germline values: CDR1 SGHTA, CDR2 FQGNSA. J was trimmed by 3 bases and V by 3 bases; bases with no gene match: 4.